This record covers a single T cell receptor beta chain. Germline CDR1 LNHNV, CDR2 YYDKDF (reference sequence). The CDR3 has 15 residues. Trimming stripped 0 bases from V and 4 bases from J, with 10 bases between. This specimen comes from a study of T-cell memory formation after mild COVID-19. The overall study: TCR clusters largely stayed donor specific.

One entry per CDR3 protein, called by TCRdb with MiXCR from the 5' RACE reads. Of hundreds of thousands of distinct CDR3 sequences listed, 28% were seen once; the top ten hold about 13%. This chain links TRBV15 with TRBJ2-1; D gene uncertain. The specimen sequenced was PBMCs or a T cell subset sorted from them (not recorded which). The clonotype was recovered from an adult woman who had mild COVID-19 (a few samples of this study predate the infection). Cell type and time point are not known. The chain's CDR3 is CATSRDLEMYNEQFF. As DNA, the CDR3 is TGTGCCACCAGCAGAGATCTGGAGATGTACAATGAGCAGTTCTTC.